Here is one T cell receptor beta chain with its context. The antigen is not known. Sample treatment: 19 received Ad26.COV2.S at low or high dose, single or two shots; several received placebo; per-sample allocation not given. At day 63 after the first vaccine or placebo injection, samples were drawn. Within Boston, the person who donated was an adult of 18-55 years. The sample belongs to a study of Ad26.COV2.S vaccination and SARS-CoV-2 variants. Whole-study context: The authors gave Ad26.COV2.S intramuscularly, either once or twice 56 days apart. General study results and limits: Comparability of non-spike TCR breadth was observed across vaccine and placebo recipients. Recipients given vaccine exceeded placebo recipients in spike-specific TCR breadth.

The V gene lost 5 bases and the J gene lost 9 bases, with 16 bases spanning the gap. This CDR3 contains 13 residues. Only in-frame clones appear in the TCRdb table, and some are missing; sequencing was by immunoSEQ multiplex PCR. The profile covers around 450,000 clones, with 90% appearing a single time and 12% taken by the ten largest. This rearrangement joins TRBV12-3 or TRBV12-4 to TRBJ1-1; D call uncertain. This receptor was identified in a person aged 18 to 59 who received the Ad26.COV2.S COVID-19 vaccine or a placebo. Material: peripheral blood, obtained in a trial of Ad26.COV2.S vaccine versus placebo. The CDR3 sequence: CASSPMQRAKAFF. The CDR3 nucleotides read TGTGCCAGCAGTCCGATGCAGAGGGCTAAAGCTTTCTTT.